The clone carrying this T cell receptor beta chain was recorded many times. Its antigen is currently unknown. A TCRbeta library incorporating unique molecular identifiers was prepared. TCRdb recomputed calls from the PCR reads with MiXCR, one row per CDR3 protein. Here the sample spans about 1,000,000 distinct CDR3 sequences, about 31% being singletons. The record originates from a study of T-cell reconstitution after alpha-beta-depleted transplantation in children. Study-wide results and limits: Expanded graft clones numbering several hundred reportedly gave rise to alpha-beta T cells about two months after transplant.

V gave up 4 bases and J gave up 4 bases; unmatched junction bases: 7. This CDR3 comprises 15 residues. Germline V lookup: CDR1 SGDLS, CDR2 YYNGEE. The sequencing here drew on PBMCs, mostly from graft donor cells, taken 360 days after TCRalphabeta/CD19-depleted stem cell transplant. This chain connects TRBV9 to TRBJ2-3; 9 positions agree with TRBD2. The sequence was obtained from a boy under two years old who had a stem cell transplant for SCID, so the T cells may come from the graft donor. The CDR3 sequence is CASSPLSGGSDTQYF. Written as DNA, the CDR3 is TGTGCCAGCAGCCCTCTTAGCGGGGGATCAGATACGCAGTATTTT.